The entry below gives a single T cell receptor beta chain sequence along with its context. The data were taken from a study of technical replicates of blood from several donors. The assay was immunoSEQ multiplex PCR, and TCRdb's table has in-frame clones only and misses some. The repertoire holds fewer than 90,000 clones, with roughly 93% as singletons. There are 18 residues in the CDR3. Trimming cost V 2 bases and J 0 bases, with 18 bases left between them. CDR1 and CDR2 (germline): SGHVS, FNYEAQ. The source of this sequence is a human donor in good health. The chain has TRBV7-6 and TRBJ2-3; D is possibly TRBD2 (5 bases). The sample taken for sequencing was T cells isolated from PBMCs. The CDR3 protein is CASSLPGLKITSTDTQYF. In DNA, the CDR3 is TGTGCCAGCAGCTTACCCGGACTTAAAATCACTAGCACAGATACGCAGTATTTT.